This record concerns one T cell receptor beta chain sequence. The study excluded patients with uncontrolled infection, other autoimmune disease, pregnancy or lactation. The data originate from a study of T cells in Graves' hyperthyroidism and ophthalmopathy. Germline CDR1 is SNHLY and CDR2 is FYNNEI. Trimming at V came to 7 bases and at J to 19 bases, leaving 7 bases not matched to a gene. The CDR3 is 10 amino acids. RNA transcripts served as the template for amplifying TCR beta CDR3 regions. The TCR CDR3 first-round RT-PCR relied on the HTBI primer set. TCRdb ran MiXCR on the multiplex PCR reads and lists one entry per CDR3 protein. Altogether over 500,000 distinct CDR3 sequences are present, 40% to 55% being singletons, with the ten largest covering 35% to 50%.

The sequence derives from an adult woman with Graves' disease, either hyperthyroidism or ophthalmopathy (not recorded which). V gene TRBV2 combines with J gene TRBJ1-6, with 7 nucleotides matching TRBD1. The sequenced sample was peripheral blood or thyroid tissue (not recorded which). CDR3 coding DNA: TGTGCCAGCACCCCCGACAGGGTTCACTTT. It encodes CASTPDRVHF.